The 27 T cell receptor beta chains in this list originate from one sample, sequenced in a study of CD8+CD57+ T cells in acquired aplastic anemia. Genomic DNA, serving as template, underwent TCR beta VDJ and CDR3 profiling. TCRdb re-derived calls from the reads in MiXCR, one entry per CDR3 protein. The table shows around 430,000 distinct CDR3 sequences, with around 30% occurring only once. An expansion of CD8+CD57+ cells by flow cytometry had been shown in patients chosen for sequencing. The sequencing sample was made of sorted CD4+, CD8+, or CD8+CD57+ T cells (not recorded which) from PBMCs. These receptors were obtained from a human donor with aplastic anemia.

This clonotype was observed a handful of times. This rearrangement joins TRBV7-6 to TRBJ2-2; D uncertain. V lost 5 bases, J lost 4 bases, and 8 bases lay in between. Germline assignment: CDR1 SGHVS and CDR2 FNYEAQ. The CDR3 runs 13 residues. The CDR3 sequence is CASSARSTGELFF. The CDR3 bases are TGTGCCAGCAGCGCCCGTTCCACCGGGGAGCTGTTTTTT.

The V call is TRBV2, the J call TRBJ2-2; 9 nucleotides align to TRBD2. The germline gives CDR1 SNHLY, CDR2 FYNNEI. This CDR3 is built from 16 residues. V gave up 3 bases and J gave up 4 bases; unmatched junction bases: 6. The CDR3 protein is CASSDRAGGVTGELFF. The CDR3 DNA follows: TGTGCCAGCAGTGACCGAGCGGGGGGTGTCACCGGGGAGCTGTTTTTT.

This clonotype was detected many times. The V and J genes are TRBV7-9 and TRBJ2-7, with D uncertain. This CDR3 has 13 residues. With 5 bases removed from V and 3 bases from J, the gap between germline ends came to 11 bases. Germline loops: CDR1 SEHNR, CDR2 FQNEAQ (reference sequence). As DNA, the CDR3 is TGTGCCAGCAGCCAGGACCTAAACTACGAGCAGTACTTC. Translating gives CASSQDLNYEQYF. Full variable domain (missing parts from reference TRBV7-9 and TRBJ2-7): DTGVSQNPRHKITKRGQNVTFRCDPISEHNRLYWYRQTLGQGPEFLTYFQNEAQLEKSRLLSDRFSAERPKGSFSTLEIQRTEQGDSAMYLCASSQDLNYEQYFGPGTRLTVT.

The V call is TRBV24-1, the J call TRBJ2-5; D unclear. Looked up from germline, CDR1 is KGHDR and CDR2 is SFDVKD. Trimming took 5 bases from V and 4 from J, leaving 10 bases between them. The CDR3 loop spans 13 amino acids. This CDR3 reads CATSAWDGETQYF. The DNA for the CDR3 is TGTGCCACCAGTGCTTGGGATGGAGAGACCCAGTACTTC.

As concerns this clonotype: One end of the junction does not line up with germline, which may come from a read error. The CDR3 nucleotides read TGTGCCAGCAGCGTAGGGGGCACCGGGGGGGCTCGGAATGGGCAGTTCTTC. The encoded protein is CASSVGGTGGARNGQFF. The chain carries TRBV9 and TRBJ2-1, with 8 bases fitting TRBD2. CDR3 length equals 17 residues. Per the germline V gene, CDR1 is SGDLS and CDR2 is YYNGEE.

J is TRBJ2-7 and V is TRBV7-8; D not certain. The CDR3 is 12 amino acids. Germline CDR1 is SGHVS and CDR2 is FQNEAQ. Between the trimmed V and J ends, which lost 9 bases and 2 bases, there was a span of 11 bases. The DNA for the CDR3 is TGTGCCAGACAGAGTGGGGCCTACGAGCAGTACTTC. It is translated as CARQSGAYEQYF.

This clonotype was counted a few times. This rearrangement joins TRBV9 to TRBJ1-4, with a possible D match to TRBD1 (6 bases). V was clipped by 7 bases and J by 6 bases, with 13 bases between them. The CDR3 has 13 amino acids. Germline assignment: CDR1 SGDLS and CDR2 YYNGEE. The CDR3 reads CASSGADDEKLFF. The CDR3 DNA reads TGTGCCAGCTCGGGGGCTGATGATGAAAAACTGTTTTTT.

This clonotype was detected only once. A read error is possible here, since a much larger clone lies one base away. The V gene is TRBV7-9, the J gene TRBJ1-5, with no clear D. CDR3 size: 14 residues. CDR1 is SEHNR, CDR2 FQNEAQ, per germline (reference sequence). As DNA, the CDR3 is TGTGCCGGCAGCTTCGGAATTAGCAATCAGCCCCAGCATTTT. Translation: CAGSFGISNQPQHF.

This clonotype was counted at least ten times. The chain carries TRBV29-1 and TRBJ1-2; D remains unclear. CDR3 length: 11 residues. CDR1 is SQVTM, CDR2 ANQGSEA, per germline. The ends were cut back, 6 bases at V and 4 bases at J, with 9 bases in the middle. CDR3 loop: CSVHSPYGYTF. CDR3 DNA sequence: TGCAGCGTGCATTCCCCCTATGGCTACACCTTC. Full variable domain (rest looked up from reference TRBV29-1 and TRBJ1-2): SAVISQKPSRDICQRGTSLTIQCQVDSQVTMMFWYRQQPGQSLTLIATANQGSEATYESGFVIDKFPISRPNLTFSTLTVSNMSPEDSSIYLCSVHSPYGYTFGSGTRLTVV.

This clonotype was seen many times. V is TRBV10-3 and J is TRBJ1-3; D remains unclear. Germline V gives CDR1 ENHRY, CDR2 SYGVKD. There are 14 residues in the CDR3. Trimming removed 7 bases from V and 6 bases from J, with 16 bases in between. The CDR3 nucleotides are TGTGCCATCACCATCGGAGGTGGGGAAAACACCATATATTTT. Translating gives CAITIGGGENTIYF.

This clonotype came up a few times. The V gene is TRBV20-1, the J gene TRBJ2-5, with TRBD2 identical over 9 bases. With 0 bases clipped from V and 5 bases from J, the junction kept 10 bases outside the gene matches. This CDR3 contains 16 residues. From germline, CDR1 is DFQATT and CDR2 SNEGSKA (reference sequence). As DNA, the CDR3 is TGCAGTGCTAGAGAGCCTAGCGGGATATCGTTTGAGACCCAGTACTTC. Residues: CSAREPSGISFETQYF.

This clonotype was recorded at least ten times. The CDR3 loop is CASLRAGDYEQYF. The CDR3 region has the DNA TGTGCCAGCCTTAGGGCAGGCGACTACGAGCAGTACTTC. The rearrangement links TRBV2 to TRBJ2-7, with D hard to call. The germline gives CDR1 SNHLY, CDR2 FYNNEI. The CDR3 consists of 13 residues. Trimming shortened V by 8 bases and J by 3 bases, and 14 bases separated the two germline ends. The whole variable domain, remainder taken from reference TRBV2 and TRBJ2-7, is EPEVTQTPSHQVTQMGQEVILRCVPISNHLYFYWYRQILGQKVEFLVSFYNNEISEKSEIFDDQFSVERPDGSNFTLKIRSTKLEDSAMYFCASLRAGDYEQYFGPGTRLTVT.

The rearrangement joins TRBV9 to TRBJ2-1; D is possibly TRBD1 (5 bases). CDR1 and CDR2 (germline): SGDLS, YYNGEE. V was pared by 0 bases and J by 2 bases, with 12 bases between. The CDR3 is 16 residues long. The CDR3 loop reads CASSVEGRVPYNEQFF. The CDR3 DNA follows: TGTGCCAGCAGCGTAGAAGGCAGGGTCCCCTACAATGAGCAGTTCTTC.

This clonotype was detected a few times. The chain couples TRBV5-6 to TRBJ2-5; D may be TRBD2 (5 bases). Trimming took 3 bases from V and 5 from J, leaving 14 bases between them. Per germline, CDR1 SGHDT and CDR2 YYEEEE. There are 14 residues in the CDR3. The chain's CDR3 is CASSSRSGEETQYF. The DNA of the CDR3 is TGTGCCAGCAGCTCTCGAAGTGGGGAGGAGACCCAGTACTTC.

This clonotype was detected ten times or more. V usage is TRBV29-1 and J usage is TRBJ2-1; D unresolved. This CDR3 is 12 amino acids long. The V gene lost 5 bases and the J gene lost 3 bases, with 8 bases spanning the gap. Germline V gene data show CDR1 as SQVTM and CDR2 as ANQGSEA. The CDR3 loop reads CSVLTNYNEQFF. The CDR3 region has the DNA TGCAGCGTTCTGACAAACTACAATGAGCAGTTCTTC.

The rearrangement joins TRBV28 to TRBJ2-7; D gene ambiguous. The V end was cut by 5 bases, the J end by 6 bases, with 11 bases between. The germline gives CDR1 MDHEN, CDR2 SYDVKM. This CDR3 has 12 residues. The CDR3 reads CASSQRRVEQYF. The CDR3 DNA reads TGTGCCAGCAGTCAACGAAGGGTCGAGCAGTACTTC.

This clonotype has a count of ten or more. The V gene is TRBV20-1, the J gene TRBJ1-1; D might be TRBD1 (5 bases). This CDR3 has 16 amino acids. V shed 0 bases and J shed 6 bases, with 20 bases lying between them. Germline-derived CDR1 and CDR2 are DFQATT and SNEGSKA (reference sequence). This CDR3 is CSARDFLLGLGPEAFF. The CDR3 DNA sequence: TGCAGTGCTAGAGATTTTTTGTTGGGACTCGGTCCTGAAGCTTTCTTT.

This clonotype was observed many times. The genes are TRBV29-1 and TRBJ1-1; 7 nucleotides align to TRBD1. Germline assignment: CDR1 SQVTM and CDR2 ANQGSEA. The CDR3 has 13 residues. V shed 4 bases, J shed 1 base, and the junction held 3 bases outside the gene matches. This chain's CDR3 is CSVVGTANTEAFF. The CDR3 DNA reads as TGCAGCGTTGTGGGGACAGCGAACACTGAAGCTTTCTTT.

V usage is TRBV15 and J usage is TRBJ1-2, with D unresolved. The CDR3 has 14 residues. V gave up 0 bases and J gave up 4 bases, with 9 bases separating them. Per germline, CDR1 LNHNV and CDR2 YYDKDF (reference sequence). The CDR3 DNA reads TGTGCCACCAGCAGAGATCAAGGGTTCTATGGCTACACCTTC. It yields the protein CATSRDQGFYGYTF.

This chain joins TRBV25-1 and TRBJ2-7; 10 bases are a match to TRBD1. Germline V gives CDR1 MGHDK, CDR2 SYGVNS. The CDR3 consists of 20 residues. V dropped 6 bases and J dropped 4; count of bases not matched to a gene: 24. The CDR3 reads CASSLVVGALGQGLDYEQYF. CDR3 DNA: TGTGCCAGCAGCTTAGTCGTGGGTGCGCTGGGACAGGGGCTGGATTACGAGCAGTACTTC.

V usage is TRBV15 and J usage is TRBJ2-1; 7 bases align to TRBD1. The CDR3 spans 16 residues. Unmatched junction bases numbered 11, after V lost 5 bases and J lost 4 bases. Germline loops: CDR1 LNHNV, CDR2 YYDKDF (reference sequence). This CDR3 is CATSPPHKGAYNEQFF. Here the CDR3 DNA reads TGTGCCACCAGCCCCCCTCACAAGGGGGCTTACAATGAGCAGTTCTTC.

The chain uses TRBV9 and TRBJ2-2; D gene uncertain. The germline V and J ends were trimmed by 6 bases and 0 bases, with 9 bases remaining between them. The CDR3 contains 14 residues. Germline V gene lookup returns CDR1 SGDLS and CDR2 YYNGEE. CDR3 in amino acids: CASNSKTNTGELFF. CDR3 nucleotide sequence: TGTGCCAGCAACTCAAAAACGAACACCGGGGAGCTGTTTTTT.

Turning to this clonotype: This sequence may be a read error, since a much larger clone differs from it by one base. The CDR3 is CASSEEDVRMDTEAFF. The CDR3 DNA reads TGTGCCAGCAGTGAAGAGGACGTCCGGATGGACACTGAAGCTTTCTTT. The chain couples TRBV2 to TRBJ1-1; D call uncertain. The CDR3 extends over 16 amino acids. Trimming took off 1 base at V and 3 bases at J, with 15 bases between the two ends. CDR1 is SNHLY and CDR2 is FYNNEI in the germline V gene. The variable domain in full, with the rest retrieved from reference TRBV2 and TRBJ1-1, is EPEVTQTPSHQVTQMGQEVILRCVPISNHLYFYWYRQILGQKVEFLVSFYNNEISEKSEIFDDQFSVERPDGSNFTLKIRSTKLEDSAMYFCASSEEDVRMDTEAFFGQGTRLTVV.

Ten or more counts support this clonotype. The DNA for the CDR3 is TGCAGCGGCCTACAGGGGGCAGGCGAGCAGTACTTC. Its protein is CSGLQGAGEQYF. The V call is TRBV29-1, the J call TRBJ2-7, with TRBD1 identical over 9 bases. Germline CDR1 reads SQVTM; CDR2 reads ANQGSEA. This CDR3 is 12 amino acids long. V shed 7 bases and J 6 bases; nucleotides not matched to a gene: 7.

The chain has TRBV20-1 and TRBJ1-1, with D perhaps matching TRBD1 (6 bases). This CDR3 has 16 amino acids. Germline-derived CDR1 and CDR2 are DFQATT and SNEGSKA (reference sequence). Trimming removed 0 bases from V and 1 base from J, with 15 bases in between. DNA of the CDR3: TGCAGTGCTAGAGATGTTAACAGGGAACCGAACACTGAAGCTTTCTTT. Residues: CSARDVNREPNTEAFF.

With respect to this clonotype: At one end, the junction sequence differs from germline, possibly due to a read error. This rearrangement joins TRBV24-1 to TRBJ2-3; D not certain. From germline, CDR1 is KGHDR and CDR2 SFDVKD. CDR3 length equals 14 residues. The CDR3: CATSDGSTTDTQYF. The CDR3 coding sequence is TGTGCCACCAGTGACGGTAGCACCACAGATACGCAGTACTTT.

This clonotype showed up just once. The chain employs TRBV20-1 and TRBJ1-2; no firm D call. The CDR3 totals 12 residues. The germline V gene has CDR1 DFQATT and CDR2 SNEGSKA (reference sequence). The V end was cut by 7 bases, the J end by 4 bases, with 13 bases between. The CDR3 DNA reads as TGCAGTGGGAGGATGGGGTCCTATGGCTACACCTTC. It is translated as CSGRMGSYGYTF.